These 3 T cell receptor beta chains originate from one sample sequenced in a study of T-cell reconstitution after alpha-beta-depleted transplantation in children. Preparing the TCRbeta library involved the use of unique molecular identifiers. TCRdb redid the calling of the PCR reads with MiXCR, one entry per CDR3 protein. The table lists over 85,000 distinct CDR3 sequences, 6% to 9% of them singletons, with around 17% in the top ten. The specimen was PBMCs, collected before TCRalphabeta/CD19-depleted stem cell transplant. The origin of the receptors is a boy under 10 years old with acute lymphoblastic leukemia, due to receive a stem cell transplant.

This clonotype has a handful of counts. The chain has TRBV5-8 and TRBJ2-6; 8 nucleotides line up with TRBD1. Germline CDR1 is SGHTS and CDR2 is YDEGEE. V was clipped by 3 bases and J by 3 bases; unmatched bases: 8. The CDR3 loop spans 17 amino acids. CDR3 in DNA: TGTGCCAGCAGCTGGGACAGGTCCGGGTATGGGGCCAACGTCCTGACTTTC. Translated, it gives CASSWDRSGYGANVLTF.

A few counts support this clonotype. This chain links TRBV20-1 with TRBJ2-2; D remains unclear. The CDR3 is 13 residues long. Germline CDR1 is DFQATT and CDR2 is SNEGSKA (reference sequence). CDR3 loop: CRPTNANTGELFF. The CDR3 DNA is TGCAGGCCAACAAACGCGAACACCGGGGAGCTGTTTTTT.

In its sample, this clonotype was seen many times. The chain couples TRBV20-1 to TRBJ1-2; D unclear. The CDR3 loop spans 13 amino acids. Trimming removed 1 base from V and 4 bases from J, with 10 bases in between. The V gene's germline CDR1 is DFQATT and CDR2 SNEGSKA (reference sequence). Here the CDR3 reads CSARGKMSYGYTF. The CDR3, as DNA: TGCAGTGCTAGAGGGAAAATGAGCTATGGCTACACCTTC.